The 26 T cell receptor beta chains given below trace back to one sample, sequenced in a study of blood T cells in healthy people across ages. A J-beta primer mix and a sample-barcoded 5' primer were used in a second PCR of roughly 6 to 11 cycles. TCRdb re-called the 5' RACE reads through MiXCR, storing one row per CDR3 protein. This table holds some 1.6 million distinct CDR3 sequences, about 35% found once. Sequenced input: blood. These receptor sequences come from a woman in her twenties or thirties in good health.

In the case of this clonotype: Just one base apart from a much larger clone, this may be a read error. The chain carries TRBV7-2 and TRBJ2-5; 8 positions match TRBD2. V lost 1 base, J lost 1 base, and 8 bases stayed unmatched. The germline CDR1 and CDR2 sequences are SGHTA and FQGNSA. There are 17 residues in the CDR3. CDR3 residues: CASSLGSGGYCQETQYF. The CDR3 coding sequence is TGTGCCAGCAGCTTAGGGAGCGGGGGATACTGCCAAGAGACCCAGTACTTC.

V gene TRBV3-1 combines with J gene TRBJ2-7, with D possibly matching TRBD1 (5 bases). The J call may not be correct, given that the DNA end is closer to TRBJ2-5. The CDR3 extends over 16 amino acids. Germline loops: CDR1 LGHDT, CDR2 YNNKEL (reference sequence). The CDR3 loop reads CASSRATAARRETQYF. The DNA for the CDR3 is TGTGCCAGCAGCCGAGCGACAGCTGCGAGGCGGGAGACCCAGTACTTC.

This clonotype was seen only a few times. This chain connects TRBV9 to TRBJ2-3, with D maybe TRBD2 (6 bases). This CDR3 region has 15 residues. V lost 2 bases, J lost 4 bases, and 14 bases lay in between. Germline V gene lookup returns CDR1 SGDLS and CDR2 YYNGEE. This CDR3 reads CASSVGTPGSDTQYF. DNA for the CDR3: TGTGCCAGCAGCGTGGGGACTCCGGGCTCAGATACGCAGTATTTT. Based on the CDR3 plus reference TRBV9 and TRBJ2-3, the full variable domain is DSGVTQTPKHLITATGQRVTLRCSPRSGDLSVYWYQQSLDQGLQFLIQYYNGEERAKGNILERFSAQQFPDLHSELNLSSLELGDSALYFCASSVGTPGSDTQYFGPGTRLTVL.

This clonotype was found a few times. The CDR3 here is CASSLETRGASSYEQYF. CDR3 nucleotide sequence: TGTGCCAGCAGCTTAGAGACGCGGGGAGCGAGCTCCTACGAGCAGTACTTC. This rearrangement joins TRBV7-6 to TRBJ2-7; D might be TRBD2 (6 bases). The germline V gene has CDR1 SGHVS and CDR2 FNYEAQ. V was pared by 1 base and J by 0 bases, with 16 bases between. The CDR3 contains 17 residues. Full variable domain (missing parts from reference TRBV7-6 and TRBJ2-7): GAGVSQSPRYKVTKRGQDVALRCDPISGHVSLYWYRQALGQGPEFLTYFNYEAQQDKSGLPNDRFSAERPEGSISTLTIQRTEQRDSAMYRCASSLETRGASSYEQYFGPGTRLTVT.

This chain links TRBV6-6 with TRBJ2-3, with 7 nucleotides matching TRBD2. There are 15 residues in the CDR3. The germline V gene has CDR1 MNHNY and CDR2 SVGAGI (reference sequence). V dropped 8 bases and J dropped 4; count of bases not matched to a gene: 12. CDR3 loop: CASGPGGGGPDTQYF. DNA of the CDR3: TGTGCCAGCGGTCCGGGCGGGGGTGGGCCAGATACGCAGTATTTT.

This clonotype was seen only a few times. The CDR3 protein is CASSSNPDRGPPYEQYF. CDR3 DNA: TGTGCCAGCAGTTCTAACCCGGACAGGGGGCCCCCCTACGAGCAGTACTTC. This rearrangement joins TRBV27 to TRBJ2-7; 11 positions match TRBD1. The CDR3 contains 17 residues. V trimming: 4 bases; J trimming: 2 bases; junction bases outside the gene matches: 10. Looked up from germline, CDR1 is MNHEY and CDR2 is SMNVEV (reference sequence).

The chain links TRBV24-1 to TRBJ2-1; D gene unclear. Trimming left V 4 bases short and J 7 bases short, with 13 bases between. Germline CDR1 is KGHDR and CDR2 is SFDVKD. This CDR3 has 14 amino acids. CDR3 sequence: CATSDPSRVNEQFF. The CDR3, as DNA: TGTGCCACCAGTGACCCCTCCCGGGTGAATGAGCAGTTCTTC.

This chain uses TRBV5-1 with TRBJ1-1, with 7 bases fitting TRBD1. The V gene end was trimmed by 3 bases and the J gene end by 1 base; junction bases not matched to a gene: 6. The germline gives CDR1 SGHRS, CDR2 YFSETQ. The CDR3 length is 15 residues. The CDR3 protein is CASSWGQTKNTEAFF. CDR3 coding DNA: TGCGCCAGCAGCTGGGGACAGACAAAGAACACTGAAGCTTTCTTT. The full variable domain, in which reference TRBV5-1 and TRBJ1-1 provide the parts outside the CDR3, is KAGVTQTPRYLIKTRGQQVTLSCSPISGHRSVSWYQQTPGQGLQFLFEYFSETQRNKGNFPGRFSGRQFSNSRSEMNVSTLELGDSALYLCASSWGQTKNTEAFFGQGTRLTVV.

This clonotype came up a few times. The V call is TRBV5-1, the J call TRBJ2-5; D unclear. The germline V and J ends were trimmed by 8 bases and 1 base, with 15 bases remaining between them. This CDR3 has 14 amino acids. In germline, CDR1 is SGHRS, CDR2 YFSETQ. The CDR3 sequence is CASTSLGVQETQYF. The CDR3 bases are TGCGCCAGTACCAGTCTAGGAGTCCAAGAGACCCAGTACTTC.

This clonotype was seen many times. At one of its ends the junction is not consistent with the germline gene, which may arise from a read error. V gene TRBV18 combines with J gene TRBJ2-1; D is ambiguous. The CDR3 consists of 12 residues. CDR1 is KGHSH and CDR2 is LQKENI in the germline V gene. The CDR3 nucleotides read TGCGCCAGCAGCCCACTGGACAATGAGCAGTTCTTC. This codes for CASSPLDNEQFF. The variable domain in full, completed from reference TRBV18 and TRBJ2-1, reads NAGVMQNPRHLVRRRGQEARLRCSPMKGHSHVYWYRQLPEEGLKFMVYLQKENIIDESGMPKERFSAEFPKEGPSILRIQQVVRGDSAAYFCASSPLDNEQFFGPGTRLTVL.

This clonotype was detected a few times. The CDR3 is CASSNPPRPQHF. The CDR3 nucleotides read TGTGCCAGCAGTAACCCACCCCGGCCCCAGCATTTT. The V gene is TRBV2, the J gene TRBJ1-5; D is ambiguous. Looked up from germline, CDR1 is SNHLY and CDR2 is FYNNEI. The germline V and J ends were trimmed by 5 bases and 9 bases, with 11 bases remaining between them. This CDR3 is 12 amino acids long.

This clonotype was seen only once. The rearrangement links TRBV20-1 to TRBJ2-1; D is perhaps TRBD2 (6 bases). Per germline, CDR1 DFQATT and CDR2 SNEGSKA (reference sequence). V was cut by 8 bases and J by 7 bases, with 24 bases left in between. The CDR3 length is 15 residues. The CDR3 sequence is CSIKRSGSRENEQFF. In DNA, the CDR3 is TGCAGTATAAAGAGATCCGGGAGTCGGGAGAATGAGCAGTTCTTC.

This clonotype showed up just a few times. CDR3 protein: CASSPPRTGHDTEAFF. Here the CDR3 DNA reads TGTGCCAGCAGTCCGCCCCGGACAGGGCACGACACTGAAGCTTTCTTT. V usage is TRBV27 and J usage is TRBJ1-1, with 8 bases lining up with TRBD1. This CDR3 has 16 amino acids. CDR1 is MNHEY and CDR2 is SMNVEV in the germline V gene (reference sequence). Germline trimming cut 5 bases from V and 3 bases from J; bases unmatched to any gene: 11.

This clonotype was seen more than once but under ten times. CDR3 residues: CASSLDNGPNEQFF. Written as DNA, the CDR3 is TGTGCCAGCAGCTTAGATAACGGGCCAAATGAGCAGTTCTTC. The chain carries TRBV11-2 and TRBJ2-1, with no clear D. The CDR3 consists of 14 residues. Germline values: CDR1 SGHAT, CDR2 FQNNGV. V was trimmed by 0 bases and J by 7 bases, leaving 10 bases between them.

The chain joins TRBV4-2 to TRBJ2-7; the D call may be TRBD1 or TRBD2 (5 bases each). There are 16 residues in the CDR3. The V end was cut by 1 base, the J end by 2 bases, with 15 bases between. Germline CDR1 is LGHNA and CDR2 is YNFKEQ. As DNA, the CDR3 is TGTGCCAGCAGCCAAGCCGTCCAGGGAGTCCCCTACGAGCAGTACTTC. Protein product: CASSQAVQGVPYEQYF.

The sample holds a few counts of this clonotype. The gene calls are TRBV19 and TRBJ1-1, with 8 positions matching TRBD1. The CDR3 consists of 16 residues. CDR1 is LNHDA and CDR2 is SQIVND in the germline V gene (reference sequence). With V trimmed by 3 bases and J by 0 bases, 6 bases remained unmatched. CDR3 amino acids: CASSIWAGGMNTEAFF. The CDR3 bases are TGTGCCAGTAGTATTTGGGCAGGGGGCATGAACACTGAAGCTTTCTTT.

This clonotype appeared a few times. V is TRBV30 and J is TRBJ1-2, with 8 nucleotides matching TRBD1. V lost 0 bases, J lost 8 bases, and 5 bases stayed unmatched. Looked up from germline, CDR1 is GTSNPN and CDR2 is SVGIG (reference sequence). The length of the CDR3 is 13 residues. In DNA, the CDR3 is TGTGCCTGGAGTGTACAGGGGGAGAAAGGCTACACCTTC. Translating gives CAWSVQGEKGYTF.

V usage is TRBV5-5 and J usage is TRBJ2-3, with unresolved D. The length of the CDR3 is 13 residues. Germline loops: CDR1 SGHKS, CDR2 YYEKEE (reference sequence). V shed 4 bases and J shed 4 bases, with 10 bases lying between them. This CDR3 reads CASSTGKSDTQYF. The CDR3 coding sequence is TGTGCCAGCAGCACTGGCAAGTCAGATACGCAGTATTTT. The full variable domain, completed using reference TRBV5-5 and TRBJ2-3, is DAGVTQSPTHLIKTRGQQVTLRCSPISGHKSVSWYQQVLGQGPQFIFQYYEKEERGRGNFPDRFSARQFPNYSSELNVNALLLGDSALYLCASSTGKSDTQYFGPGTRLTVL.

The chain recombines TRBV9 with TRBJ1-2; D possibly corresponds to TRBD1 (6 bases). This CDR3 contains 15 residues. The V end was cut by 5 bases, the J end by 6 bases, with 20 bases between. CDR1 is SGDLS and CDR2 is YYNGEE in the germline V gene. The CDR3 region has the DNA TGTGCCAGCAGTGACAGCCTACAGGGACTAAATGGCTACACCTTC. Translating gives CASSDSLQGLNGYTF.

The sample holds a few counts of this clonotype. The chain links TRBV7-2 to TRBJ2-1; 8 bases agree with TRBD2. V shed 5 bases, J shed 7 bases, and the junction held 10 bases outside the gene matches. CDR1 is SGHTA, CDR2 FQGNSA, per germline. CDR3 length: 15 residues. CDR3 sequence reads: CASSLGTSRLNEQFF. In nucleotides, the CDR3 is TGTGCCAGCAGCCTCGGGACTAGTAGATTGAATGAGCAGTTCTTC.

J is TRBJ2-5 and V is TRBV7-6, with TRBD2 identical over 7 bases. CDR1 and CDR2 from the germline V gene are SGHVS and FNYEAQ. This CDR3 has 14 amino acids. V shed 0 bases, J shed 6 bases, and the junction held 4 bases outside the gene matches. The CDR3 region is CASSLAQTSKTQYF. CDR3 in DNA: TGTGCCAGCAGCTTAGCACAGACTAGCAAGACCCAGTACTTC.

The rearrangement links TRBV20-1 to TRBJ2-7, with 9 bases identical to TRBD2. This CDR3 comprises 16 residues. Germline V gives CDR1 DFQATT, CDR2 SNEGSKA (reference sequence). Trimming removed 2 bases from V and 5 bases from J; junction bases left unmatched: 13. The CDR3 DNA follows: TGCAGTGCTAGATGGGTGAGGGGACTAGCATTCCACGAGCAGTACTTC. Protein: CSARWVRGLAFHEQYF.

The table lists this clonotype with a few counts. The V and J genes are TRBV12-3 or TRBV12-4 and TRBJ1-1; D might be TRBD1 (6 bases). CDR3 length equals 12 residues. V lost 6 bases, J lost 6 bases, and 11 bases lay in between. The DNA for the CDR3 is TGTGCCAGCAGACGGGACATAGCTGAAGCTTTCTTT. Translating it yields CASRRDIAEAFF.

V gene TRBV10-3 combines with J gene TRBJ2-1; 9 bases match TRBD2. From germline, CDR1 is ENHRY and CDR2 SYGVKD. The ends lost 11 bases at V and 0 bases at J; junction bases unmatched: 14. The CDR3 is 17 amino acids. The CDR3 protein is CAVAGGGEGGSYNEQFF. Written as DNA, the CDR3 is TGTGCCGTCGCGGGAGGGGGTGAGGGGGGCTCCTACAATGAGCAGTTCTTC.

As concerns this clonotype: The junction departs from the called germline gene at one end, perhaps through a read error. The chain employs TRBV5-1 and TRBJ2-1, with TRBD2 matching over 11 bases. The CDR3 has 19 residues. Germline V gene sequence: CDR1 SGHRS, CDR2 YFSETQ. This CDR3 is CASSPTGTSGSSSHNEQFF. The DNA for the CDR3 is TGCGCCAGCAGCCCCACCGGGACTAGCGGATCGAGCTCCCACAATGAGCAGTTCTTC.

This clonotype has a single count. One end of the junction does not line up with germline, which may come from a read error. The chain uses TRBV11-2 and TRBJ2-1; D is undetermined. The CDR3 covers 14 residues. Per germline, CDR1 SGHAT and CDR2 FQNNGV. The CDR3 here is CAGSASSSYNEQFF. For the CDR3, the DNA is TGTGCCGGCAGCGCCTCAAGCTCCTACAATGAGCAGTTCTTC.